The 18 T cell receptor beta chains below were found in one sample sequenced in a study of cytomegalovirus exposure and HLA in healthy donors. Researchers ran the PCR with 60 Vbeta and 13 Jbeta primers. Produced via immunoSEQ multiplex PCR; TCRdb's table is partial and in-frame only. The sample has fewer than 200,000 clones; 80% to 90% are singletons. Sequences were obtained from PBMCs. Source of these receptors: a man aged 18 to 29 in good health and CMV-seropositive.

The V call is TRBV29-1, the J call TRBJ2-1, with 9 bases identical to TRBD2. Germline lookup yields CDR1 SQVTM and CDR2 ANQGSEA. This CDR3 is built from 14 residues. V was pared by 4 bases and J by 0 bases, with 1 base of the junction left unmatched. The CDR3 loop is CSVASGASYNEQFF. For the CDR3, the DNA is TGCAGCGTTGCTAGCGGGGCCTCCTACAATGAGCAGTTCTTC.

A remark on this clone: A junction boundary mismatches the germline segment, possibly from a read error. The J gene is TRBJ2-7, the V gene TRBV7-7, with 9 bases that match TRBD1. Germline V gives CDR1 SSHAT, CDR2 FNYEAQ (reference sequence). The CDR3 is made up of 13 amino acids. In DNA form, the CDR3 reads TGTGCTAGCAGCCTTGGGACAGGGCGCGAGCAGTACTTC. Translated, it gives CASSLGTGREQYF.

CDR3 nucleotide sequence: TGTGCCAGCAGCGTAGGGCCCCAGGAACAAGAGACCCAGTACTTC. Protein product: CASSVGPQEQETQYF. V gene TRBV9 combines with J gene TRBJ2-5, with no clear D. This CDR3 region has 15 residues. Trimming left V 0 bases short and J 2 bases short, with 11 bases between. Germline-derived CDR1 and CDR2 are SGDLS and YYNGEE.

The rearrangement joins TRBV2 to TRBJ1-5, with 7 bases aligning to TRBD1. This CDR3 has 12 amino acids. Germline-derived CDR1 and CDR2 are SNHLY and FYNNEI. V trimming: 10 bases; J trimming: 4 bases; junction bases outside the gene matches: 4. The DNA for the CDR3 is TGTGCCACCGGACAGGCTAATCAGCCCCAGCATTTT. It translates to CATGQANQPQHF.

This clone was seen once. This CDR3 is CASSQGPRSGGMITQYF. CDR3 sequence (DNA): TGTGCCAGCAGCCAAGGACCCAGGAGCGGGGGGATGATTACGCAGTATTTT. The chain has TRBV14 and TRBJ2-3, with 9 bases that match TRBD2. The CDR3 extends over 17 amino acids. With V trimmed by 1 base and J by 8 bases, 13 bases remained unmatched. Germline lookup yields CDR1 SGHDN and CDR2 FVKESK.

The CDR3 region has the DNA TGTGCCAGCAGCGCCGGGGACAGGGTCCGGGTTGATGAAAAACTGTTTTTT. Protein: CASSAGDRVRVDEKLFF. The V gene is TRBV11-2, the J gene TRBJ1-4; 9 positions agree with TRBD1. Looked up from germline, CDR1 is SGHAT and CDR2 is FQNNGV. V dropped 5 bases and J dropped 6; count of bases not matched to a gene: 13. There are 17 residues in the CDR3.

The chain is built from TRBV4-1 and TRBJ2-1, with TRBD1 matching 11 bases. The CDR3 is 14 residues long. Germline loops: CDR1 MGHRA, CDR2 YSYEKL. V lost 4 bases and J lost 8; bases outside the gene matches: 4. The CDR3 DNA reads as TGCGCCAGCAGCCCAGGACAGGGGGCCTATGAGCAGTTCTTC. It encodes CASSPGQGAYEQFF.

The chain combines TRBV7-2 with TRBJ2-5, with 15 positions matching TRBD2. The CDR3 covers 16 residues. The V gene end was trimmed by 5 bases and the J gene end by 4 bases; junction bases not matched to a gene: 5. Germline-derived CDR1 and CDR2 are SGHTA and FQGNSA. The CDR3 here is CASSRTSGGAVETQYF. CDR3 in DNA: TGTGCCAGCAGCCGGACTAGCGGGGGGGCGGTAGAGACCCAGTACTTC.

The J gene is TRBJ1-6, the V gene TRBV4-3; 8 nucleotides agree with TRBD1. V trimming: 1 base; J trimming: 0 bases; junction bases outside the gene matches: 5. Germline CDR1 is LGHNA and CDR2 is YSLEER. CDR3 length equals 18 residues. The CDR3 sequence is CASSQGDRRSSYNSPLHF. CDR3 DNA sequence: TGCGCCAGCAGCCAAGGGGACAGGAGGAGCTCCTATAATTCACCCCTCCACTTT.

V usage is TRBV7-3 and J usage is TRBJ1-1; perhaps TRBD1 as D (6 bases). V shed 5 bases and J shed 2 bases, with 9 bases lying between them. The CDR3 has 13 amino acids. Per germline, CDR1 SGHTA and CDR2 FQGTGA. The CDR3 here is CASSEQGNTEAFF. CDR3 coding DNA: TGTGCCAGCAGCGAACAGGGTAACACTGAAGCTTTCTTT.

The V call is TRBV5-1, the J call TRBJ2-7, with D possibly being TRBD1 (6 bases). Germline CDR1 SGHRS, CDR2 YFSETQ. Trimming pared 2 bases from V and 4 bases from J, leaving 10 bases between. The CDR3 runs 13 residues. DNA of the CDR3: TGCGCCAGCAGCTTAGGACAGTCATACGAGCAGTACTTC. Translation: CASSLGQSYEQYF.

The CDR3 reads CASSNGWDRVNYGYTF. The CDR3 nucleotides read TGTGCCAGCAGCAATGGTTGGGACAGGGTTAACTATGGCTACACCTTC. This chain links TRBV7-2 with TRBJ1-2; 9 bases agree with TRBD1. The ends lost 5 bases at V and 1 base at J; junction bases unmatched: 8. Germline V lookup: CDR1 SGHTA, CDR2 FQGNSA. The CDR3 has 16 residues.

The chain joins TRBV7-3 to TRBJ2-3, with D tentatively TRBD1 (5 bases). The germline gives CDR1 SGHTA, CDR2 FQGTGA. Trimming pared 1 base from V and 3 bases from J, leaving 11 bases between. CDR3 length: 15 residues. CDR3 DNA: TGTGCCAGCAGCTTAAGCGGCCAGGGAACAGATACGCAGTATTTT. It codes for CASSLSGQGTDTQYF.

As for this clone: One end of the junction varies from germline; a read error may be responsible. V and J are TRBV2 and TRBJ1-2; D unresolved. The CDR3 totals 15 residues. CDR1 SNHLY and CDR2 FYNNEI come from the germline V gene. As DNA, the CDR3 is TGTGCCAGCAGGGAAGATAGCTCCCCTAACTATGGCTACACCTTC. Translated, it gives CASREDSSPNYGYTF.

The chain links TRBV6-1 to TRBJ1-4; a possible D gene is TRBD1 (5 bases). The germline V gene has CDR1 MNHNS and CDR2 SASEGT. The V end lost 7 bases, the J end lost 8 bases, and 17 bases lay between the germline ends. The CDR3 contains 14 residues. The CDR3 DNA reads TGTGCCAGCAAAGAGTCCAGGGTTCACGAAAAACTGTTTTTT. Protein product: CASKESRVHEKLFF.

The chain is built from TRBV15 and TRBJ2-2; the match to TRBD1 covers 10 bases. After removal of 3 bases from V and 6 bases from J, the junction contained 4 bases not matched to a gene. The V gene's germline CDR1 is LNHNV and CDR2 YYDKDF (reference sequence). CDR3 length: 15 residues. The chain's CDR3 is CATSREGTGAGELFF. CDR3 coding DNA: TGTGCCACCAGCAGGGAGGGGACAGGGGCCGGGGAGCTGTTTTTT.

The chain recombines TRBV29-1 with TRBJ1-1; 8 bases are shared with TRBD1. Trimming removed 5 bases from V and 4 bases from J; junction bases left unmatched: 6. The CDR3 is 13 residues long. The germline gives CDR1 SQVTM, CDR2 ANQGSEA. For the CDR3, the DNA is TGCAGCGTTAAAACCGACAGGGGCACTGAAGCTTTCTTT. Translating gives CSVKTDRGTEAFF.

The chain recombines TRBV4-3 with TRBJ1-2; TRBD1 agrees at 7 bases. The CDR3 spans 15 residues. J gave up 6 bases and V 4 bases, and 11 bases lay outside the gene matches. From germline, CDR1 is LGHNA and CDR2 YSLEER. The CDR3 region is CASSLDRERLNGYTF. Written as DNA, the CDR3 is TGCGCCAGCAGCCTCGACAGGGAGCGACTGAATGGCTACACCTTC.